This is a list of T cell receptor beta chains from one sample in a study of regulatory T cells in long-lasting Graves disease. TCRdb used MiXCR to reprocess the multiplex PCR reads, holding one entry per CDR3 protein. The data show hundreds of thousands of distinct CDR3 sequences, approximately 15% seen once. In addition, the sample was reused for a study of T cells in Graves' hyperthyroidism and ophthalmopathy.

Sequenced here: peripheral blood mononuclear cells (PBMCs), sampled at new diagnosis, from a patient treated with antithyroid drugs. Receptors were obtained from a woman in her 30s with Graves disease. The conserved cysteine and the conserved F or W are not part of the CDR3 here. Each record gives: V gene, D gene, CDR3 protein. D genes are given only for firm matches.

TRBV3-1 | TRBD2 | ASSPWTSGSTDTQY
TRBV4-1 | NA | ASSTPGSVYGYT
TRBV20-1 | NA | SARVLLSYNEQF
TRBV10-3 | TRBD1 | AIRDRGSSYNSPLH
TRBV19 | NA | ASKRAGPSINPQH
TRBV2 | NA | ASSVGGNYEQY
TRBV11-2 | NA | ASSLDSRETQY
TRBV12-3/TRBV12-4 | NA | ASSFWGGTYEQY
TRBV5-1 | NA | ASSLDGGGKGYGYT
TRBV12-5 | TRBD1 | ASGLGTGGNEQF
TRBV6-5 | NA | ASSYSTGYEQY
TRBV19 | NA | ASRTPGSKQPQH
TRBV6-1 | TRBD1 | ASSEARQGRQPQH
TRBV6-1 | TRBD2 | ASMKIAGGNEQF
TRBV4-1 | NA | ASSQPGTDYNSPLH
TRBV30 | NA | AWSRGDNQPQH
TRBV30 | NA | AWTPGPLSGNTIY
TRBV7-2 | TRBD1 | ASSLSDRGNQPQH
TRBV6-2/TRBV6-3 | NA | ATTPTLYEQF
TRBV24-1 | TRBD1 | ATSDRTGAGANVLT
TRBV7-9 | NA | ASSLEATGITDTQY
TRBV12-3/TRBV12-4 | NA | ASSLRGLTGWRGSYEQY
TRBV20-1 | TRBD2 | SATRDYRHYEQY
TRBV10-3 | NA | AISEPTTSMNTEAF
TRBV6-9 | NA | ASSYGGTQYEQY
TRBV20-1 | TRBD2 | SARIGAGGLVEQF
TRBV7-8 | NA | ASHHVVPNTGELF
TRBV11-2 | TRBD2 | ASSPPSLSGRGYEQY
TRBV5-1 | TRBD1 | ASSLRQGVSGELF
TRBV3-1 | NA | ASSQQLANTEAF
TRBV7-8 | TRBD1 | ASSETGTGVYNEQF
TRBV11-1 | NA | ASGKNLYNEQF
TRBV7-3 | NA | ASSPRTAKGGLPKPSSYNEQF
TRBV7-2 | TRBD1 | ASSTTGGGETQY
TRBV9 | NA | ASSVEGGNEQF
TRBV5-6 | TRBD1 | ASSGRDRGPYEQY
TRBV2 | TRBD1 | ASNPGTDNSPLH
TRBV7-3 | TRBD1 | ASSPGTGGGGEQY
TRBV2 | NA | ASSQQGNSNQPQH
TRBV2 | TRBD1 | ASSATGGAKNIQY
TRBV28 | NA | ASSEGRASLNYGYT
TRBV28 | TRBD1 | ASSSSGTGRYGYT
TRBV20-1 | NA | SARPVSSYEQY
TRBV27 | NA | ASSLFPGSATYNEQF
TRBV7-8 | TRBD2 | ASSLGAARASGNYNEQF
TRBV7-2 | NA | ASSSSGLRTGELF
TRBV7-9 | NA | ASSPRVPGGELF
TRBV28 | NA | ASSSIQWTSTTQY
TRBV20-1 | TRBD1 | SARPMDRQETQY
TRBV2 | NA | ASSEGGASTDTQY
TRBV7-8 | NA | ASSLEPRVGQPQH
TRBV2 | NA | ASTPQGRANTEAF
TRBV27 | NA | ASTSIIVVEQF
TRBV20-1 | TRBD1 | SARKPGQGTGELF
TRBV6-1 | TRBD1 | ASSRGTGRETQY
TRBV7-9 | NA | ASSPTKSVDTQY
TRBV6-9 | NA | ASSYSDRQPQH
TRBV10-2 | TRBD2 | ASSVGGVKNIQY
TRBV20-1 | NA | SALGGARPQH